A selection of T cell receptor beta chains follows, all from one sample in a study of T cells after yellow fever vaccination. Via MiXCR, TCRdb re-called the 5' RACE reads, giving one row per CDR3 protein. The data show about 580,000 distinct CDR3 sequences, 17% seen once. Material: PBMCs, obtained less than 6 days after the first yellow fever vaccination. The receptors originated from a man aged 18 to 29 who received the YFV17D yellow fever vaccine. Both conserved end residues are part of each CDR3. The D gene is left open where the match is weak. Size is omitted from some rows. Given values are once, few, many or a class for expanded clones.

CASRDRAANEKLFF	TGTGCCAGCAGAGACAGGGCCGCTAATGAAAAACTGTTTTTT	TRBD1	TRBV6-1	TRBJ1-4	NA
CASSLASRGDRGGYTF	TGTGCCAGCAGCTTAGCGAGTAGGGGGGACAGGGGAGGCTACACCTTC	TRBD1	TRBV7-8	TRBJ1-2	few
CASRKGDEQFF	TGTGCCAGCAGAAAGGGGGACGAGCAGTTCTTC	NA	TRBV12-3/TRBV12-4	TRBJ2-1	NA
CATSRPAGTVEAFF	TGTGCCACCAGCAGACCTGCCGGGACAGTAGAAGCTTTCTTT	TRBD1	TRBV15	TRBJ1-1	few
CSARGVGETQYF	TGCAGTGCTAGAGGGGTCGGCGAGACCCAGTACTTC	NA	TRBV20-1	TRBJ2-5	few
CSADRGANGYTF	TGCAGTGCCGATAGGGGCGCGAATGGCTACACCTTC	NA	TRBV20-1	TRBJ1-2	many
CASSKRGTKMETQYF	TGTGCCAGCAGCAAAAGGGGGACCAAAATGGAGACCCAGTACTTC	NA	TRBV3-1	TRBJ2-5	NA
CSVTSGGYNEQFF	TGCAGTGTTACTAGCGGGGGTTACAATGAGCAGTTCTTC	TRBD2	TRBV20-1	TRBJ2-1	few
CATSREARTSGLYEQYF	TGTGCCACCAGCAGGGAAGCCAGGACTAGCGGGCTCTACGAGCAGTACTTC	TRBD2	TRBV15	TRBJ2-7	few
CATSDDRLEQFF	TGTGCCACCAGTGATGACCGGCTTGAGCAGTTCTTC	NA	TRBV24-1	TRBJ2-1	once
CASSFGTSGAAGTQYF	TGTGCCAGCAGTTTCGGGACTAGCGGGGCGGCTGGGACCCAGTACTTC	TRBD2	TRBV12-3/TRBV12-4	TRBJ2-5	few
CASSRGEGTQYF	TGTGCCAGCAGCCGGGGGGAAGGGACCCAGTACTTC	NA	TRBV3-1	TRBJ2-5	NA
CASRQGSASPLHF	TGTGCCAGCAGACAGGGTTCGGCGTCACCCCTCCACTTT	NA	TRBV6-5	TRBJ1-6	NA
CASSLALGFSGNTIYF	TGTGCCAGCAGCTTAGCGTTGGGGTTCTCTGGAAACACCATATATTTT	NA	TRBV7-9	TRBJ1-3	NA
CASSPWTSTEAFF	TGTGCCAGCTCACCCTGGACAAGCACTGAAGCTTTCTTT	NA	TRBV18	TRBJ1-1	NA
CASSRTDSKNIQYF	TGTGCCAGCAGCCGGACAGACTCCAAAAACATTCAGTACTTC	NA	TRBV7-2	TRBJ2-4	NA
CASGRRGGATGELFF	TGTGCCAGCGGGCGAAGGGGGGGGGCAACCGGGGAGCTGTTTTTT	NA	TRBV27	TRBJ2-2	NA
CASSYSLDRLLGNTIYF	TGTGCCAGCAGTTACTCCCTGGACAGACTGCTTGGAAACACCATATATTTT	NA	TRBV6-5	TRBJ1-3	NA
CASSARENQPQHF	TGTGCCAGCAGTGCCAGGGAGAATCAGCCCCAGCATTTT	NA	TRBV6-1	TRBJ1-5	few
CASSFWAAGRELFF	TGTGCCAGCAGTTTTTGGGCGGCGGGGAGGGAGCTGTTTTTT	NA	TRBV12-3/TRBV12-4	TRBJ2-2	NA
CASSQMGGGLGNEQFF	TGTGCCAGCAGCCAAATGGGGGGGGGCCTTGGGAATGAGCAGTTCTTC	NA	TRBV7-2	TRBJ2-1	NA
CASSLVAVGGFPYF	TGCGCCAGCAGCTTGGTTGCAGTGGGCGGTTTTCCGTACTTC	NA	TRBV5-1	TRBJ2-5	few
CASSQGGTAGELFF	TGCGCCAGCAGCCAAGGAGGGACAGCCGGCGAGCTGTTTTTT	TRBD1	TRBV4-1	TRBJ2-2	NA
CASSTGGGRQYF	TGCGCCAGCAGCACCGGCGGGGGGCGGCAGTATTTT	TRBD2	TRBV5-1	TRBJ2-3	NA
CASSPLLGSAGELFF	TGCGCCAGCAGCCCCCTGTTGGGGTCGGCCGGGGAGCTGTTTTTT	NA	TRBV5-1	TRBJ2-2	NA
CASSFTQGTEAFF	TGTGCCAGCAGCTTCACCCAGGGCACTGAAGCTTTCTTT	NA	TRBV7-9	TRBJ1-1	few
CASSSLTFSYEQYF	TGTGCCAGTTCCTCCCTGACATTCTCCTACGAGCAGTACTTC	NA	TRBV2	TRBJ2-7	few
CASSSTTGSSYNSPLHF	TGTGCCAGCAGTTCAACGACAGGGAGCTCCTATAATTCACCCCTCCACTTT	TRBD1	TRBV6-2/TRBV6-3	TRBJ1-6	few
CASSPTGATRQNEQFF	TGTGCCAGCTCACCAACGGGGGCTACGAGGCAAAATGAGCAGTTCTTC	NA	TRBV18	TRBJ2-1	few
CSVEDRVSDTQYF	TGCAGCGTTGAAGACAGGGTGTCAGATACGCAGTATTTT	NA	TRBV29-1	TRBJ2-3	NA
CASSVGLAGVETQYF	TGTGCCAGCAGCGTAGGACTAGCGGGTGTGGAGACCCAGTACTTC	TRBD2	TRBV9	TRBJ2-5	NA
CASSYSTGQVAYNEQFF	TGTGCCAGCAGTTACTCGACCGGCCAGGTAGCCTACAATGAGCAGTTCTTC	NA	TRBV6-2/TRBV6-3	TRBJ2-1	few
CASNRDRATGELFF	TGTGCCAGCAACCGGGACAGAGCCACCGGGGAGCTGTTTTTT	TRBD1	TRBV7-2	TRBJ2-2	few
CASSLSAGTPDQPQHF	TGTGCCAGCAGCTTGTCCGCCGGGACACCAGATCAGCCCCAGCATTTT	NA	TRBV5-6	TRBJ1-5	NA
CASSLLRGGNTEAFF	TGTGCCAGCAGCCTGCTGCGGGGGGGAAACACTGAAGCTTTCTTT	NA	TRBV7-2	TRBJ1-1	few
CATSEMKSGGWNEQFF	TGTGCCACCAGTGAGATGAAGAGCGGGGGATGGAATGAGCAGTTCTTC	TRBD2	TRBV24-1	TRBJ2-1	few
CASSQGGTGRTGELFF	TGTGCCAGCAGCCAAGGCGGAACAGGGCGCACCGGGGAGCTGTTTTTT	NA	TRBV4-2	TRBJ2-2	NA
CSARDPARGPGTDTQYF	TGCAGTGCTAGAGACCCGGCGAGAGGCCCCGGCACAGATACGCAGTATTTT	NA	TRBV20-1	TRBJ2-3	many
CASSLAPGLAGYQETQYF	TGTGCCAGCAGCTTAGCGCCCGGACTAGCGGGGTACCAAGAGACCCAGTACTTC	TRBD2	TRBV7-6	TRBJ2-5	few
CASSFSRAAEAFF	TGTGCCAGCAGCTTTAGCAGGGCCGCTGAAGCTTTCTTT	NA	TRBV11-2	TRBJ1-1	many
CSASRASGGAGADTQYF	TGCAGTGCGAGCAGGGCTAGCGGGGGGGCCGGGGCAGATACGCAGTATTTT	TRBD2	TRBV20-1	TRBJ2-3	NA
CASSSPRSSGYNEQFF	TGTGCCAGCAGCTCCCCCCGATCTAGCGGCTACAATGAGCAGTTCTTC	TRBD2	TRBV7-2	TRBJ2-1	few
CASSRELLNTEAFF	TGTGCCAGCAGCAGGGAACTCCTGAACACTGAAGCTTTCTTT	NA	TRBV7-8	TRBJ1-1	NA
CASSTGALGGKLFF	TGTGCCAGCAGTACCGGGGCCCTAGGGGGAAAACTGTTTTTT	NA	TRBV12-3/TRBV12-4	TRBJ1-4	NA
CASGDPGSATNEKLFF	TGTGCCAGCGGGGACCCGGGAAGCGCAACTAATGAAAAACTGTTTTTT	NA	TRBV28	TRBJ1-4	NA
CASRNLQGINQETQYF	TGTGCCAGCCGGAATTTACAGGGAATAAACCAAGAGACCCAGTACTTC	NA	TRBV18	TRBJ2-5	NA
CSARVGTGGYEQYF	TGCAGCGCACGGGTTGGGACAGGGGGCTACGAGCAGTACTTC	TRBD1	TRBV20-1	TRBJ2-7	few
CASSVPTSGHRDTQYF	TGTGCCAGCAGCGTTCCGACTAGCGGGCACCGGGATACGCAGTATTTT	TRBD2	TRBV11-2	TRBJ2-3	few
CASSRPRQPQHF	TGTGCCAGTAGCCGGCCTCGTCAGCCCCAGCATTTT	NA	TRBV19	TRBJ1-5	few
CASSPGQGKDTQYF	TGTGCCAGCAGCCCCGGACAGGGAAAAGATACGCAGTATTTT	TRBD1	TRBV5-5	TRBJ2-3	NA
CASRSPGRTNTGELFF	TGTGCCAGCAGATCTCCGGGACGGACGAACACCGGGGAGCTGTTTTTT	NA	TRBV7-3	TRBJ2-2	NA